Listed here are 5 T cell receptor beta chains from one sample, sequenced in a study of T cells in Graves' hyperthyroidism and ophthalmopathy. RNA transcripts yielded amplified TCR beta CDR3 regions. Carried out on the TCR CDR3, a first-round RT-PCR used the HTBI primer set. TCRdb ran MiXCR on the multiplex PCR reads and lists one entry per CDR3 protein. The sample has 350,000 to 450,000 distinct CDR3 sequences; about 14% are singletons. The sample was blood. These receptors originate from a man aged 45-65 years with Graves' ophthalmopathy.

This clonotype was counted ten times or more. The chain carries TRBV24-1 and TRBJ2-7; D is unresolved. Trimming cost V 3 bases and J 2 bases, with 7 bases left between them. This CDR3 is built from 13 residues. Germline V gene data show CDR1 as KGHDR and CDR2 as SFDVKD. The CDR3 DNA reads TGTGCCACCAGTGATGTCGGCGCCTACGAGCAGTACTTC. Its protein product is CATSDVGAYEQYF.

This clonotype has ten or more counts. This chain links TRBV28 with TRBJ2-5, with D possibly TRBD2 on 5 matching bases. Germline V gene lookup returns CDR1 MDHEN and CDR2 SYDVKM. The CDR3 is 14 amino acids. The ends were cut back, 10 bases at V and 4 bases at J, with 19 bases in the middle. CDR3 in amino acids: CAIQEGLFPETQYF. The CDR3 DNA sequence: TGTGCCATCCAGGAAGGACTGTTTCCAGAGACCCAGTACTTC.

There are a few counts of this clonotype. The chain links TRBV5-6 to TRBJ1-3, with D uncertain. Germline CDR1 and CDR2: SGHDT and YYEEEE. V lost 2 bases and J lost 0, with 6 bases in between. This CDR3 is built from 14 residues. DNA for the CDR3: TGTGCCAGCAGCTTACCAGCCTCTGGAAACACCATATATTTT. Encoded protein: CASSLPASGNTIYF.

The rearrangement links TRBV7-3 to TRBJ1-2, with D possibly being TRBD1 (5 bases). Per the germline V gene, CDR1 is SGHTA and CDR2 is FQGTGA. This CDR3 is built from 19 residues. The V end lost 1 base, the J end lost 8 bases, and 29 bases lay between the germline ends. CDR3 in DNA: TGTGCCAGCAGCTTAAGGGGACTAGCGGGAGTTGGGGCCGGTCGGGGCTACACCTTC. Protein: CASSLRGLAGVGAGRGYTF.

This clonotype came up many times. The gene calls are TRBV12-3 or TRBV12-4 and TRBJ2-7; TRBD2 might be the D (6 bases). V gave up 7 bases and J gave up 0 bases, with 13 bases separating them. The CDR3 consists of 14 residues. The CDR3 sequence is CASNPSAASYEQYF. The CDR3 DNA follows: TGTGCCAGCAACCCTAGCGCCGCCTCCTACGAGCAGTACTTC.